A selection of T cell receptor beta chains follows, all from one sample in a study of T cell responses to AZD1222 COVID-19 vaccine. Repertoires were generated with immunoSEQ multiplex PCR, while TCRdb's copy carries only in-frame clones and drops some. Counted here are over 150,000 clones, roughly 90% occurring once; the ten biggest clones make up more than 4%. The specimen comprised peripheral blood, sampled 28 days after the second AZD1222 dose. The receptor source for this set is an adult who received the AZD1222 COVID-19 vaccine. CDR3s include the opening cysteine and the closing phenylalanine or tryptophan. The D gene is left open where the match is weak. Rows give clone size only sometimes, using once, few, many, or a class for an expanded clone.

J: TRBJ2-7
D: NA
V: TRBV11-2
size: few
CDR3: CASSSAGEQYF
DNA: TGTGCCAGCAGCTCCGCAGGCGAGCAGTACTTC

J: TRBJ1-5
D: TRBD1
V: TRBV2
size: NA
CDR3: CASSGQGASNQPQHF
DNA: TGTGCCAGCAGCGGACAGGGCGCTAGCAATCAGCCCCAGCATTTT

J: TRBJ2-6
D: NA
V: TRBV18
size: NA
CDR3: CASSQTGANVLTF
DNA: TGTGCCAGCTCCCAGACTGGGGCCAACGTCCTGACTTTC

J: TRBJ2-2
D: NA
V: TRBV30
size: once
CDR3: CARRMNTGELFF
DNA: TGTGCCAGAAGAATGAACACCGGGGAGCTGTTTTTT

J: TRBJ1-2
D: TRBD1
V: TRBV5-1
size: once
CDR3: CASSLGDRADGYTF
DNA: TGCGCCAGCAGCTTGGGAGACAGGGCCGATGGCTACACCTTC

J: TRBJ1-2
D: TRBD1
V: TRBV7-9
size: NA
CDR3: CASSPDRDAYGYTF
DNA: TGTGCCAGCAGCCCGGACAGGGATGCCTATGGCTACACCTTC

J: TRBJ1-4
D: TRBD1
V: TRBV6-5
size: NA
CDR3: CASSLDRDNEKLFF
DNA: TGTGCCAGCAGTCTCGACAGGGATAATGAAAAACTGTTTTTT

J: TRBJ1-4
D: NA
V: TRBV7-8
size: NA
CDR3: CASSVHRTNEKLFF
DNA: TGTGCCAGCAGCGTCCATAGGACTAATGAAAAACTGTTTTTT

J: TRBJ2-7
D: NA
V: TRBV18
size: NA
CDR3: CASSPLDSPAAEQYF
DNA: TGTGCCAGCTCACCACTGGACAGCCCTGCCGCCGAGCAGTACTTC

J: TRBJ2-1
D: TRBD2
V: TRBV7-2
size: NA
CDR3: CASSTLAGGHYNEQFF
DNA: TGTGCCAGCAGCACCCTAGCGGGGGGCCACTACAATGAGCAGTTCTTC

J: TRBJ2-1
D: TRBD1
V: TRBV27
size: once
CDR3: CASRYRGGEQFF
DNA: TGTGCCAGCAGGTACAGGGGTGGGGAGCAGTTCTTC

J: TRBJ1-6
D: NA
V: TRBV10-3
size: NA
CDR3: CAGQSYNSPLHF
DNA: TGTGCCGGACAGTCGTATAATTCACCCCTCCACTTT

J: TRBJ2-2
D: NA
V: TRBV9
size: NA
CDR3: CASSGPGANTGELFF
DNA: TGTGCCAGCAGCGGACCTGGAGCGAACACCGGGGAGCTGTTTTTT

J: TRBJ2-7
D: NA
V: TRBV25-1
size: NA
CDR3: CASLTSSYEQYF
DNA: TGTGCCAGCCTCACGAGCTCCTACGAGCAGTACTTC

J: TRBJ1-6
D: NA
V: TRBV27
size: NA
CDR3: CASSLGAALNSPLHF
DNA: TGTGCCAGCAGTTTAGGGGCAGCCCTAAATTCACCCCTCCACTTT

J: TRBJ2-1
D: TRBD2
V: TRBV6-5
size: NA
CDR3: CASSYQAGGTPQEQFF
DNA: TGTGCCAGCAGTTATCAAGCGGGGGGGACCCCACAAGAGCAGTTCTTC

J: TRBJ1-5
D: NA
V: TRBV10-1
size: NA
CDR3: CASSEGSGNQPQHF
DNA: TGCGCCAGCAGCGAGGGGTCGGGCAATCAGCCCCAGCATTTT

J: TRBJ2-1
D: TRBD2
V: TRBV5-4
size: few
CDR3: CASRSASGGFNEQFF
DNA: TGTGCCAGCAGATCCGCTAGCGGGGGGTTCAATGAGCAGTTCTTC

J: TRBJ1-2
D: TRBD1
V: TRBV9
size: once
CDR3: CASRTQGAGGYTF
DNA: TGTGCCAGCAGGACACAGGGGGCGGGTGGCTACACCTTC

J: TRBJ1-5
D: NA
V: TRBV7-9
size: NA
CDR3: CASSLSNSNQPQHF
DNA: TGTGCCAGCAGCTTGAGCAATAGCAATCAGCCCCAGCATTTT

J: TRBJ1-2
D: NA
V: TRBV6-6
size: NA
CDR3: CASSYPQSQNGYTF
DNA: TGTGCCAGCAGTTACCCCCAAAGTCAGAATGGCTACACCTTC

J: TRBJ2-4
D: TRBD1
V: TRBV27
size: NA
CDR3: CASRDRTGYQNIQYF
DNA: TGTGCCAGCAGAGACCGGACAGGGTATCAAAACATTCAGTACTTC

J: TRBJ1-4
D: NA
V: TRBV4-3
size: NA
CDR3: CASSWGADEKLFF
DNA: TGCGCCAGCAGTTGGGGCGCGGATGAAAAACTGTTTTTT

J: TRBJ2-5
D: NA
V: TRBV5-4
size: NA
CDR3: CASSKETQYF
DNA: TGTGCCAGCAGCAAAGAGACCCAGTACTTC

J: TRBJ2-1
D: TRBD1
V: TRBV4-3
size: NA
CDR3: CASSPSGGRGNEQFF
DNA: TGCGCCAGCAGCCCCTCAGGGGGCCGGGGGAATGAGCAGTTCTTC

J: TRBJ2-2
D: TRBD1
V: TRBV15
size: NA
CDR3: CASKSGTGVTGELFF
DNA: TGTGCCAGCAAGTCAGGGACAGGGGTCACCGGGGAGCTGTTTTTT

J: TRBJ1-2
D: TRBD1
V: TRBV19
size: once
CDR3: CASTVNEGAHGYTF
DNA: TGTGCCAGTACCGTAAACGAGGGGGCACATGGCTACACCTTC

J: TRBJ1-1
D: TRBD1
V: TRBV10-1
size: NA
CDR3: CASSVTRGRWTEAFF
DNA: TGCGCCAGCAGTGTGACCAGGGGGCGATGGACTGAAGCTTTCTTT

J: TRBJ2-1
D: TRBD2
V: TRBV11-2
size: NA
CDR3: CASSSKRGAYSYNEQFF
DNA: TGTGCCAGCAGCTCAAAGCGGGGGGCCTACTCCTACAATGAGCAGTTCTTC

J: TRBJ2-1
D: TRBD1
V: TRBV18
size: NA
CDR3: CASSQGQINEQFF
DNA: TGTGCCAGCTCACAGGGACAGATCAATGAGCAGTTCTTC

J: TRBJ1-1
D: TRBD1
V: TRBV3-1/TRBV3-2
size: NA
CDR3: CASSQSGQGAEAFF
DNA: TGTGCCAGCAGCCAATCGGGACAGGGGGCTGAAGCTTTCTTT

J: TRBJ2-1
D: NA
V: TRBV27
size: NA
CDR3: CASSLLGLTYNEQFF
DNA: TGTGCCAGCAGTTTATTAGGACTAACGTACAATGAGCAGTTCTTC

J: TRBJ1-2
D: TRBD1
V: TRBV30
size: NA
CDR3: CAWAGGYNYGYTF
DNA: TGTGCCTGGGCAGGGGGGTACAACTATGGCTACACCTTC

J: TRBJ1-1
D: NA
V: TRBV7-9
size: NA
CDR3: CASSLPAKGGMNTEAFF
DNA: TGTGCCAGCAGCTTACCTGCAAAGGGGGGAATGAACACTGAAGCTTTCTTT

J: TRBJ2-7
D: TRBD1
V: TRBV7-8
size: NA
CDR3: CASSPGTATYEQYF
DNA: TGTGCCAGCAGCCCGGGGACAGCAACCTACGAGCAGTACTTC

J: TRBJ2-1
D: NA
V: TRBV19
size: NA
CDR3: CASSGTLEQFF
DNA: TGTGCCAGTAGTGGGACACTCGAGCAGTTCTTC

J: TRBJ2-1
D: TRBD1
V: TRBV5-8
size: once
CDR3: CASSRDSSNEQFF
DNA: TGTGCCAGCAGCCGGGACAGTTCCAATGAGCAGTTCTTC

J: TRBJ1-2
D: NA
V: TRBV27
size: NA
CDR3: CASSLNPGVGDTNYGYTF
DNA: TGTGCCAGCAGTTTAAATCCCGGGGTCGGGGACACGAACTATGGCTACACCTTC

J: TRBJ1-6
D: TRBD1
V: TRBV30
size: NA
CDR3: CAWADRGPLALHF
DNA: TGTGCCTGGGCGGACAGGGGCCCACTGGCCCTCCACTTT

J: TRBJ1-1
D: NA
V: TRBV7-9
size: NA
CDR3: CASSLSGDRDEAFF
DNA: TGTGCCAGCAGCCTCAGTGGGGATCGGGATGAAGCTTTCTTT

J: TRBJ2-7
D: NA
V: TRBV6-2/TRBV6-3
size: NA
CDR3: CASSYRWEQYF
DNA: TGTGCCAGCAGTTACCGGTGGGAGCAGTACTTC

J: TRBJ2-3
D: NA
V: TRBV18
size: NA
CDR3: CASSPPDGFSDTQYF
DNA: TGTGCCAGCTCACCGCCTGACGGATTCTCGGATACGCAGTATTTT

J: TRBJ1-2
D: NA
V: TRBV5-6
size: NA
CDR3: CASSLDVDGYTF
DNA: TGTGCCAGCAGCTTGGACGTAGATGGCTACACCTTC

J: TRBJ1-2
D: NA
V: TRBV15
size: NA
CDR3: CATSREGLGYGYTF
DNA: TGTGCCACCAGCAGAGAGGGCCTTGGGTATGGCTACACCTTC

J: TRBJ1-2
D: NA
V: TRBV11-2
size: NA
CDR3: CASSLPEGSRGGYTF
DNA: TGTGCCAGCAGCCTCCCCGAGGGGAGTCGCGGTGGCTACACCTTC

J: TRBJ2-2
D: NA
V: TRBV30
size: NA
CDR3: CAWSVLGGRANTGELFF
DNA: TGTGCCTGGAGTGTACTAGGAGGCAGGGCTAACACCGGGGAGCTGTTTTTT

J: TRBJ2-3
D: TRBD2
V: TRBV27
size: NA
CDR3: CASCLSAGAFTDTQYF
DNA: TGTGCCAGCTGTCTCTCAGCGGGGGCCTTCACAGATACGCAGTATTTT

J: TRBJ2-1
D: TRBD2
V: TRBV6-2/TRBV6-3
size: NA
CDR3: CASSYGSGARNEQFF
DNA: TGTGCCAGCAGTTACGGTAGCGGGGCTCGCAATGAGCAGTTCTTC

J: TRBJ2-3
D: TRBD2
V: TRBV9
size: NA
CDR3: CASSPLAGGFTYTQYF
DNA: TGTGCCAGCAGCCCACTAGCGGGGGGCTTTACTTATACGCAGTATTTT

J: TRBJ1-1
D: NA
V: TRBV6-6
size: NA
CDR3: CASRGRHTEAFF
DNA: TGTGCCAGCAGGGGGCGTCACACTGAAGCTTTCTTT

J: TRBJ1-5
D: NA
V: TRBV30
size: NA
CDR3: CAWNTGSNQPQHF
DNA: TGTGCCTGGAACACAGGGAGCAATCAGCCCCAGCATTTT

J: TRBJ1-5
D: NA
V: TRBV7-2
size: NA
CDR3: CASSFPGNGQPQHF
DNA: TGTGCCAGCAGCTTTCCGGGAAATGGGCAGCCCCAGCATTTT

J: TRBJ1-5
D: NA
V: TRBV19
size: NA
CDR3: CASSTTRDGYDQPQHF
DNA: TGTGCCAGTAGTACCACACGGGACGGTTACGATCAGCCCCAGCATTTT

J: TRBJ1-5
D: NA
V: TRBV2
size: NA
CDR3: CASSDPVGQPQHF
DNA: TGTGCCAGCAGTGACCCGGTGGGGCAGCCCCAGCATTTT

J: TRBJ1-1
D: NA
V: TRBV3-1/TRBV3-2
size: NA
CDR3: CASSHNTEAFF
DNA: TGTGCCAGCAGTCATAACACTGAAGCTTTCTTT

J: TRBJ1-3
D: NA
V: TRBV4-1
size: NA
CDR3: CASSQVLGTPRGGNTIYF
DNA: TGCGCCAGCAGCCAAGTTTTGGGGACACCACGGGGTGGAAACACCATATATTTT

J: TRBJ2-3
D: NA
V: TRBV4-1
size: NA
CDR3: CASSQGRRTGTDTQYF
DNA: TGCGCCAGCAGCCAAGGGAGGAGGACAGGCACAGATACGCAGTATTTT

J: TRBJ1-2
D: NA
V: TRBV27
size: NA
CDR3: CASSRMIGDYGYTF
DNA: TGTGCCAGCAGTCGTATGATTGGTGACTATGGCTACACCTTC

J: TRBJ1-5
D: NA
V: TRBV7-9
size: NA
CDR3: CASSLQGQPQHF
DNA: TGTGCCAGCAGCTTACAGGGCCAGCCCCAGCATTTT

J: TRBJ1-1
D: NA
V: TRBV19
size: NA
CDR3: CASKEGVIGSEKAFF
DNA: TGTGCCAGTAAGGAGGGGGTAATTGGATCGGAGAAAGCTTTCTTT